Each of the 10 T cell receptor beta chains below was sequenced from the same sample in a study of T cell changes during pregnancy in multiple sclerosis. TCRdb's copy holds only in-frame clones and misses some; the assay was immunoSEQ multiplex PCR. The repertoire holds more than 90,000 clones, 91% seen once, with around 3% in the top ten. Sample: peripheral blood, taken in the second trimester of pregnancy. These receptors were collected from a female donor with multiple sclerosis, enrolled in a pregnancy study.

The genes are TRBV6-1 and TRBJ1-2; TRBD1 might be the D (5 bases). V lost 0 bases and J lost 4, with 9 bases in between. CDR1 MNHNS and CDR2 SASEGT come from the germline V gene. The CDR3 totals 14 residues. In DNA form, the CDR3 reads TGTGCCAGCAGTGAAGCAGGGGAAGTCTATGGCTACACCTTC. This translates into CASSEAGEVYGYTF.

The rearrangement joins TRBV7-9 to TRBJ2-2; a weak D match, TRBD1 (6 bases). V was cut by 11 bases and J by 0 bases, with 13 bases left in between. Germline CDR1 reads SEHNR; CDR2 reads FQNEAQ (reference sequence). The CDR3 has 14 amino acids. The CDR3 sequence: CALGAAANTGELFF. Written as DNA, the CDR3 is TGTGCCCTGGGGGCGGCAGCGAACACCGGGGAGCTGTTTTTT.

This clone was counted a single time. The chain is built from TRBV29-1 and TRBJ2-7; possibly TRBD1 for D (5 bases). Germline V gene sequence: CDR1 SQVTM, CDR2 ANQGSEA. Trimming removed 4 bases at V and 6 bases at J, with 10 bases between. CDR3 length: 11 amino acids. The CDR3 reads CSVGQGGEQYF. For the CDR3, the DNA is TGCAGCGTTGGGCAGGGTGGCGAGCAGTACTTC.

The gene calls are TRBV6-5 and TRBJ2-1; 8 bases fit TRBD2. CDR1 is MNHEY, CDR2 SVGAGI, per germline. Trimming at V came to 7 bases and at J to 3 bases, leaving 2 bases not matched to a gene. The CDR3 runs to 13 residues. The CDR3 loop is CASIGTSYNEQFF. The CDR3 coding sequence is TGTGCCAGCATTGGGACTAGCTACAATGAGCAGTTCTTC.

J is TRBJ1-5 and V is TRBV28; tentative D call: TRBD1 (6 bases). This CDR3 contains 14 residues. The V and J ends lost 4 bases and 9 bases respectively, with 16 bases between them. In germline, CDR1 is MDHEN, CDR2 SYDVKM. The CDR3 sequence: CASSYGQSSSPQHF. The CDR3, as DNA: TGTGCCAGCAGTTACGGACAGTCGTCCTCGCCCCAGCATTTT.

J is TRBJ1-2 and V is TRBV15, with a tentative D call TRBD1 (5 bases). CDR3 length equals 12 residues. Germline CDR1 LNHNV, CDR2 YYDKDF (reference sequence). The V gene lost 0 bases and the J gene lost 8 bases, with 7 bases spanning the gap. CDR3 sequence (DNA): TGTGCCACCAGCAGAGACCAGGGAGGCTACACCTTC. It codes for CATSRDQGGYTF.

The chain carries TRBV19 and TRBJ1-2; 8 bases are shared with TRBD1. CDR3 length: 14 amino acids. V shed 4 bases and J 5 bases; nucleotides not matched to a gene: 6. From germline, CDR1 is LNHDA and CDR2 SQIVND (reference sequence). CDR3 in DNA: TGTGCCAGTAGTAGGAGGGACAGGTCTTATGGCTACACCTTC. Protein: CASSRRDRSYGYTF.

The genes are TRBV27 and TRBJ2-7, with D possibly matching TRBD2 (6 bases). Germline-derived CDR1 and CDR2 are MNHEY and SMNVEV (reference sequence). Between the trimmed V and J ends, which lost 3 bases and 5 bases, there was a span of 11 bases. The CDR3 is made up of 13 amino acids. The CDR3 nucleotides are TGTGCCAGCAGTTTGATTGGGAGGAACGAGCAGTACTTC. It translates to CASSLIGRNEQYF.

The CDR3 bases are TGTGCCAGCTCGCCGCGGCTAGCACCTATCATTGAGCAGTTCTTC. It encodes CASSPRLAPIIEQFF. This chain uses TRBV18 with TRBJ2-1; D might be TRBD2 (5 bases). Germline CDR1 reads KGHSH; CDR2 reads LQKENI. The CDR3 is made up of 15 amino acids. V was clipped by 6 bases and J by 9 bases, with 21 bases between them.

The V and J genes are TRBV25-1 and TRBJ1-2, with 7 bases fitting TRBD1. Germline CDR1 and CDR2: MGHDK and SYGVNS. The CDR3 totals 13 residues. J lost 4 bases, V lost 6 bases, and 5 bases had no gene match. Here the CDR3 reads CASSRGWGYGYTF. The CDR3 DNA is TGTGCCAGCAGCAGGGGGTGGGGCTATGGCTACACCTTC.